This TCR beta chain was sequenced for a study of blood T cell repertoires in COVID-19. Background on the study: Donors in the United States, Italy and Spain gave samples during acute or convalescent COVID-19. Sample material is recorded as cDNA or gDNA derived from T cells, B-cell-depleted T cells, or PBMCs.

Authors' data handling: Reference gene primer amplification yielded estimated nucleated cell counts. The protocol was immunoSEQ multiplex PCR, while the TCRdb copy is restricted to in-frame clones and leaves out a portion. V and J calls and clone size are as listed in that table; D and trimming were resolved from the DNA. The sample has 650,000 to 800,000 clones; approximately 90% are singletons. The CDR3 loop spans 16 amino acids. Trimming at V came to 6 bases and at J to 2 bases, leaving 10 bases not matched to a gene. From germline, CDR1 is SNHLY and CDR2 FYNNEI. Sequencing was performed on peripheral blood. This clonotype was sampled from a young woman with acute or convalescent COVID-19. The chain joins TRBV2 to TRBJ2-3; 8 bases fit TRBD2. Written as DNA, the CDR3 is TGTGCCAGCAGGGAACGGGCCGGGGGGGTCACAGATACGCAGTATTTT. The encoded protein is CASRERAGGVTDTQYF.